A few counts support the clone carrying this T cell receptor (beta chain). This specimen belongs to a study of blood T cell repertoires in COVID-19. This CDR3 region has 15 residues. V lost 4 bases and J 3 bases, leaving 14 bases between the germline ends. Per the germline V gene, CDR1 is SGHDT and CDR2 is YYEEEE. Profiling relied on immunoSEQ multiplex PCR, and the TCRdb table lists in-frame clones only, not all of them. The sample lists hundreds of thousands of clones, roughly 90% occurring once. Sequenced input: peripheral blood. The origin of this receptor is a man aged 18 to 30 with active or convalescent COVID-19. This chain joins TRBV5-6 and TRBJ2-1; D may be TRBD1 (6 bases). The CDR3: CASSKQGMSYNEQFF. The CDR3 nucleotides are TGTGCCAGCAGCAAGCAGGGGATGAGCTACAATGAGCAGTTCTTC.